These 31 T cell receptor beta chains came from one sample sequenced in a study of blood T cell repertoires in COVID-19. Assay: immunoSEQ multiplex PCR; the TCRdb copy retains only in-frame clones and omits some. The table shows roughly 250,000 clones, with roughly 80% occurring only once. Sample: peripheral blood. All receptors come from an older person with COVID-19, enrolled during active disease.

The J gene is TRBJ1-1, the V gene TRBV6-1; D might be TRBD1 (5 bases). The CDR3 consists of 14 residues. The germline gives CDR1 MNHNS, CDR2 SASEGT. V lost 2 bases, J lost 5 bases, and 12 bases lay in between. In DNA, the CDR3 is TGTGCCAGCAGTGAACGCGGGGCAGGTACTGAAGCTTTCTTT. Translating gives CASSERGAGTEAFF.

The chain has TRBV3-1 (or the pseudogene TRBV3-2) and TRBJ2-5, with a tentative D call TRBD2 (7 bases). The V end lost 8 bases, the J end lost 2 bases, and 21 bases lay between the germline ends. This CDR3 spans 16 amino acids. In germline, CDR1 is LGHDT, CDR2 YNNKEL (reference sequence). CDR3 in DNA: TGTGCCAGCCGATCCCCGGGGGGCCGCCGGCAAGAGACCCAGTACTTC. Its protein product is CASRSPGGRRQETQYF.

The V and J genes are TRBV5-1 and TRBJ2-1; tentative D call: TRBD1 (5 bases). Germline V CDR1 and CDR2: SGHRS, YFSETQ. Trimming cost V 4 bases and J 6 bases, with 11 bases left between them. There are 13 residues in the CDR3. This CDR3 is CASSRLDSNEQFF. The CDR3 DNA reads as TGCGCCAGCAGCAGGCTCGACAGCAATGAGCAGTTCTTC.

The chain combines TRBV5-4 with TRBJ1-4; 7 positions match TRBD1. V gave up 4 bases and J gave up 11 bases; unmatched junction bases: 8. The germline V gene has CDR1 SGHNT and CDR2 YYREEE (reference sequence). There are 13 residues in the CDR3. CDR3 bases: TGTGCCAGCAGCAGTACAGGGGTAGGGAAACTGTTTTTT. Translation gives CASSSTGVGKLFF.

The chain employs TRBV6-1 and TRBJ1-3; the D is unclear. This CDR3 has 16 amino acids. Germline assignment: CDR1 MNHNS and CDR2 SASEGT. The V end lost 0 bases, the J end lost 0 bases, and 9 bases lay between the germline ends. The DNA of the CDR3 is TGTGCCAGCAGTGAAGCGGTCGGTATCTCTGGAAACACCATATATTTT. It encodes CASSEAVGISGNTIYF.

On this clone itself: Distinct nucleotide sequences in the sample also encode this CDR3. The rearrangement links TRBV12-3 or TRBV12-4 to TRBJ1-1; D perhaps matches TRBD1 (5 bases). With 2 bases removed from V and 4 bases from J, the gap between germline ends came to 8 bases. The CDR3 has 13 amino acids. This chain's CDR3 is CASSLQGFTEAFF. CDR3 nucleotide sequence: TGTGCCAGCAGTTTACAGGGATTCACTGAAGCTTTCTTT.

The J gene is TRBJ2-1, the V gene TRBV7-8, with D unresolved. The V end was cut by 8 bases, the J end by 3 bases, with 11 bases between. The CDR3 has 13 residues. Germline CDR1 SGHVS, CDR2 FQNEAQ. In DNA form, the CDR3 reads TGTGCCAGCGCCGTAATGAGCTACAATGAGCAGTTCTTC. Its protein product is CASAVMSYNEQFF.

The chain has TRBV6-6 and TRBJ1-6; 10 nucleotides line up with TRBD1. J gave up 10 bases and V 7 bases, and 7 bases lay outside the gene matches. The CDR3 extends over 14 amino acids. Germline V lookup: CDR1 MNHNY, CDR2 SVGAGI (reference sequence). CDR3 sequence (DNA): TGTGCCAGCAACAACGACAGGGGGCGGTCACCCCTCCACTTT. It is translated as CASNNDRGRSPLHF.

V and J are TRBV5-8 and TRBJ2-7; D call uncertain. Between the trimmed V and J ends, which lost 2 bases and 1 base, there was a span of 10 bases. This CDR3 has 14 residues. The germline V gene has CDR1 SGHTS and CDR2 YDEGEE. The CDR3 is CASSFRVLSYEQYF. DNA for the CDR3: TGTGCCAGCAGCTTTCGAGTCTTGTCCTACGAGCAGTACTTC.

The chain has TRBV19 and TRBJ1-2; 7 bases map to TRBD1. With V trimmed by 7 bases and J by 3 bases, 2 bases remained unmatched. CDR3 length: 12 amino acids. Per the germline V gene, CDR1 is LNHDA and CDR2 is SQIVND (reference sequence). CDR3 sequence reads: CASTQGDYGYTF. CDR3 bases: TGTGCCAGTACTCAGGGGGACTATGGCTACACCTTC.

Comment on this clone: At one of its ends the junction is not consistent with the germline gene, which may arise from a read error. The chain employs TRBV2 and TRBJ2-7; tentatively, D is TRBD2 (5 bases). The CDR3 loop spans 11 amino acids. The germline CDR1 and CDR2 sequences are SNHLY and FYNNEI. In DNA, the CDR3 is TGTGCCAGCCGTGAGGGCCGCGAGCAGTACTTC. It yields the protein CASREGREQYF.

In its sample, this clone was seen many times. The rearrangement links TRBV11-2 to TRBJ1-3; weak D call: TRBD1 (5 bases). The CDR3 spans 14 residues. Germline assignment: CDR1 SGHAT and CDR2 FQNNGV. Trimming shortened V by 5 bases and J by 5 bases, and 13 bases separated the two germline ends. In DNA form, the CDR3 reads TGTGCCAGCAGCCCATCGGACAAGAGAAACACCATATATTTT. This sequence encodes CASSPSDKRNTIYF.

The chain employs TRBV7-2 and TRBJ1-6, with 8 bases identical to TRBD1. There are 14 residues in the CDR3. V shed 5 bases and J 7 bases; nucleotides not matched to a gene: 4. Per the germline V gene, CDR1 is SGHTA and CDR2 is FQGNSA. DNA for the CDR3: TGTGCCAGCAGCCGGACAGGGTGGAATTCACCCCTCCACTTT. This encodes CASSRTGWNSPLHF.

The V and J genes are TRBV6-5 and TRBJ1-4; 9 bases are shared with TRBD1. Germline V gene lookup returns CDR1 MNHEY and CDR2 SVGAGI. The junction had 0 bases not matched to a gene; V was cut back by 2 bases and J by 2 bases. This CDR3 spans 15 amino acids. The CDR3 is CASSYGTGTNEKLFF. The CDR3 region has the DNA TGTGCCAGCAGTTACGGGACAGGGACTAATGAAAAACTGTTTTTT.

This chain uses TRBV5-4 with TRBJ2-1; TRBD1 matches 10 bases. The CDR3 loop spans 13 amino acids. After removal of 7 bases from V and 5 bases from J, the junction contained 3 bases not matched to a gene. Germline V gene sequence: CDR1 SGHNT, CDR2 YYREEE (reference sequence). In nucleotides, the CDR3 is TGTGCCAGCCAGGGACAGGGGAACAATGAGCAGTTCTTC. Translated: CASQGQGNNEQFF. The full variable domain, rest sourced from reference TRBV5-4 and TRBJ2-1, is ETGVTQSPTHLIKTRGQQVTLRCSSQSGHNTVSWYQQALGQGPQFIFQYYREEENGRGNFPPRFSGLQFPNYSSELNVNALELDDSALYLCASQGQGNNEQFFGPGTRLTVL.

This clone was counted at least ten times. The V call is TRBV7-2, the J call TRBJ1-6; no firm D call. The CDR3 is 16 amino acids. Trimming stripped 5 bases from V and 10 bases from J, with 21 bases between. Germline values: CDR1 SGHTA, CDR2 FQGNSA. In DNA, the CDR3 is TGTGCCAGCAGCCGCAGCGTGGCGGCGGTCAGCTCACCCCTCCACTTT. Translated, it gives CASSRSVAAVSSPLHF.

This clone was found once. CDR3 loop: CASSLNSGYNEQFF. Written as DNA, the CDR3 is TGTGCCAGCAGCTTGAATAGCGGCTACAATGAGCAGTTCTTC. The chain recombines TRBV11-2 with TRBJ2-1, with D perhaps TRBD2 (6 bases). CDR3 length: 14 amino acids. V was pared by 3 bases and J by 3 bases, with 9 bases between. Germline CDR1 reads SGHAT; CDR2 reads FQNNGV.

The chain joins TRBV28 to TRBJ1-1, with TRBD1 matching 7 bases. From germline, CDR1 is MDHEN and CDR2 SYDVKM. This CDR3 has 14 residues. Germline trimming cut 7 bases from V and 0 bases from J; bases unmatched to any gene: 5. The CDR3 sequence is CASTHRGMNTEAFF. The CDR3 DNA follows: TGTGCCAGCACACACAGGGGAATGAACACTGAAGCTTTCTTT.

The chain has TRBV6-5 and TRBJ1-3; a possible D gene is TRBD1 (6 bases). This CDR3 spans 15 amino acids. CDR1 and CDR2 from the germline V gene are MNHEY and SVGAGI. V lost 6 bases and J lost 1, with 13 bases in between. CDR3 bases: TGTGCCAGCAGGGTTCTACAGGGTTCTGGAAACACCATATATTTT. It is translated as CASRVLQGSGNTIYF.

This clone has just one count. V usage is TRBV19 and J usage is TRBJ1-6, with 9 bases lining up with TRBD1. CDR1 and CDR2 from the germline V gene are LNHDA and SQIVND (reference sequence). The CDR3 spans 15 residues. J was trimmed by 9 bases and V by 6 bases; bases with no gene match: 9. This CDR3 reads CASRIMGQGFSPLHF. In DNA, the CDR3 is TGTGCCAGTAGGATAATGGGACAGGGTTTTTCACCCCTCCACTTT.

V usage is TRBV7-2 and J usage is TRBJ1-6; D might be TRBD1 (5 bases). In germline, CDR1 is SGHTA, CDR2 FQGNSA. This CDR3 has 17 residues. V was pared by 7 bases and J by 0 bases, with 16 bases between. The chain's CDR3 is CASKIQSGGSYNSPLHF. CDR3 sequence (DNA): TGTGCCAGCAAGATACAGTCGGGGGGCTCCTATAATTCACCCCTCCACTTT.

V usage is TRBV5-1 and J usage is TRBJ1-2; D perhaps matches TRBD1 (6 bases). CDR1 and CDR2 (germline): SGHRS, YFSETQ. Trimming pared 0 bases from V and 4 bases from J, leaving 16 bases between. The CDR3 is 16 residues long. CDR3 sequence (DNA): TGCGCCAGCAGCTTGGGGCAGGGGAACTCTCCCTATGGCTACACCTTC. Translating gives CASSLGQGNSPYGYTF.

The rearrangement joins TRBV10-2 to TRBJ1-1; 8 nucleotides align to TRBD1. Unmatched junction bases numbered 5, after V lost 1 base and J lost 4 bases. Per germline, CDR1 WSHSY and CDR2 SAAADI. This CDR3 is 15 amino acids long. For the CDR3, the DNA is TGCGCCAGCAGTGAGTATGCTACAGGGGGCACTGAAGCTTTCTTT. Encoded protein: CASSEYATGGTEAFF.

The chain uses TRBV28 and TRBJ2-1, with D uncertain. Germline loops: CDR1 MDHEN, CDR2 SYDVKM. V was shortened by 5 bases and J by 2 bases, with 13 bases between the two germline ends. The length of the CDR3 is 15 residues. As DNA, the CDR3 is TGTGCCAGCAGTCAGCCCCTTGGGCCCTACAATGAGCAGTTCTTC. It codes for CASSQPLGPYNEQFF. Looking up the rest from reference TRBV28 and TRBJ2-1 gives the full variable domain: DVKVTQSSRYLVKRTGEKVFLECVQDMDHENMFWYRQDPGLGLRLIYFSYDVKMKEKGDIPEGYSVSREKKERFSLILESASTNQTSMYLCASSQPLGPYNEQFFGPGTRLTVL.

The chain couples TRBV19 to TRBJ2-2, with 7 bases identical to TRBD1. Germline trimming cut 4 bases from V and 6 bases from J; bases unmatched to any gene: 5. Looked up from germline, CDR1 is LNHDA and CDR2 is SQIVND (reference sequence). The CDR3 runs 14 residues. The CDR3 nucleotides are TGTGCCAGTAGTACCACAGGGGTCCCCGGGGAGCTGTTTTTT. Translating gives CASSTTGVPGELFF.

V and J are TRBV5-6 and TRBJ1-4; tentatively, D is TRBD1 (6 bases). V lost 4 bases, J lost 0 bases, and 13 bases lay in between. CDR3 length: 16 residues. CDR1 and CDR2 (germline): SGHDT, YYEEEE. This chain's CDR3 is CASSRGGIATNEKLFF. The CDR3 DNA is TGTGCCAGCAGCCGCGGGGGCATCGCAACTAATGAAAAACTGTTTTTT.

This clone turned up a few times. Written as DNA, the CDR3 is TGTGCCAGCAGCCCGGGACAGGGGCGCCATCAGCCCCAGCATTTT. The encoded protein is CASSPGQGRHQPQHF. The chain has TRBV11-2 and TRBJ1-5; 10 nucleotides agree with TRBD1. CDR1 is SGHAT, CDR2 FQNNGV, per germline. This CDR3 has 15 residues. Trimming cost V 5 bases and J 5 bases; bases outside gene matches: 6.

About this clone itself: Other DNA variants within this sample encode the same CDR3. V and J are TRBV29-1 and TRBJ2-1, with TRBD1 identical over 7 bases. V dropped 7 bases and J dropped 8; count of bases not matched to a gene: 8. The germline CDR1 and CDR2 sequences are SQVTM and ANQGSEA. This CDR3 spans 12 amino acids. CDR3 coding DNA: TGCAGCGCGGCGACAGGGAGTGATGAGCAGTTCTTC. Protein product: CSAATGSDEQFF.

The chain couples TRBV7-2 to TRBJ2-5; 11 nucleotides line up with TRBD2. The CDR3 has 16 amino acids. J gave up 2 bases and V 5 bases, and 7 bases lay outside the gene matches. Germline V gene data show CDR1 as SGHTA and CDR2 as FQGNSA. CDR3 nucleotide sequence: TGTGCCAGCAGCCTACTTAGCGGGGGGGCTCAAGAGACCCAGTACTTC. Translation: CASSLLSGGAQETQYF.

This clone came up once. V usage is TRBV5-1 and J usage is TRBJ2-7; D is possibly TRBD2 (5 bases). V was pared by 2 bases and J by 2 bases, with 14 bases between. In germline, CDR1 is SGHRS, CDR2 YFSETQ. This CDR3 spans 15 amino acids. Here the CDR3 reads CASSLLPGTTYEQYF. CDR3 in DNA: TGCGCCAGCAGCTTACTTCCGGGAACGACCTACGAGCAGTACTTC.

The chain links TRBV14 to TRBJ2-5; TRBD2 matches 9 bases. The CDR3 loop spans 18 amino acids. V was clipped by 4 bases and J by 4 bases; unmatched bases: 16. Germline values: CDR1 SGHDN, CDR2 FVKESK. The DNA of the CDR3 is TGTGCCAGCAGCCGCCTCCACACCTCGCGGGGGGGCGGAGAGACCCAGTACTTC. This gives the protein CASSRLHTSRGGGETQYF.